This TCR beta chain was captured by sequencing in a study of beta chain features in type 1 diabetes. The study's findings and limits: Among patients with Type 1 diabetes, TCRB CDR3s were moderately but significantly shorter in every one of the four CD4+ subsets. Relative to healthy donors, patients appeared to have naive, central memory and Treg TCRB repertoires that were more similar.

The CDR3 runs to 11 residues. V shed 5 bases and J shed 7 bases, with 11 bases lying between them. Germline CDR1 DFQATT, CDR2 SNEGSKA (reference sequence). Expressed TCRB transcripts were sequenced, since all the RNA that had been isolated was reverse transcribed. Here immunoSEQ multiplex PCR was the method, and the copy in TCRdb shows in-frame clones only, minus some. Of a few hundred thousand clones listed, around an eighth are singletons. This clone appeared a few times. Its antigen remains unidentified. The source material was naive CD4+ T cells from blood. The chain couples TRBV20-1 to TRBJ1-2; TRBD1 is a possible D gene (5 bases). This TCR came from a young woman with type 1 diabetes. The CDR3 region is CSAAQGSGYTF. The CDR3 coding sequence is TGCAGTGCTGCCCAGGGTTCTGGCTACACCTTC.